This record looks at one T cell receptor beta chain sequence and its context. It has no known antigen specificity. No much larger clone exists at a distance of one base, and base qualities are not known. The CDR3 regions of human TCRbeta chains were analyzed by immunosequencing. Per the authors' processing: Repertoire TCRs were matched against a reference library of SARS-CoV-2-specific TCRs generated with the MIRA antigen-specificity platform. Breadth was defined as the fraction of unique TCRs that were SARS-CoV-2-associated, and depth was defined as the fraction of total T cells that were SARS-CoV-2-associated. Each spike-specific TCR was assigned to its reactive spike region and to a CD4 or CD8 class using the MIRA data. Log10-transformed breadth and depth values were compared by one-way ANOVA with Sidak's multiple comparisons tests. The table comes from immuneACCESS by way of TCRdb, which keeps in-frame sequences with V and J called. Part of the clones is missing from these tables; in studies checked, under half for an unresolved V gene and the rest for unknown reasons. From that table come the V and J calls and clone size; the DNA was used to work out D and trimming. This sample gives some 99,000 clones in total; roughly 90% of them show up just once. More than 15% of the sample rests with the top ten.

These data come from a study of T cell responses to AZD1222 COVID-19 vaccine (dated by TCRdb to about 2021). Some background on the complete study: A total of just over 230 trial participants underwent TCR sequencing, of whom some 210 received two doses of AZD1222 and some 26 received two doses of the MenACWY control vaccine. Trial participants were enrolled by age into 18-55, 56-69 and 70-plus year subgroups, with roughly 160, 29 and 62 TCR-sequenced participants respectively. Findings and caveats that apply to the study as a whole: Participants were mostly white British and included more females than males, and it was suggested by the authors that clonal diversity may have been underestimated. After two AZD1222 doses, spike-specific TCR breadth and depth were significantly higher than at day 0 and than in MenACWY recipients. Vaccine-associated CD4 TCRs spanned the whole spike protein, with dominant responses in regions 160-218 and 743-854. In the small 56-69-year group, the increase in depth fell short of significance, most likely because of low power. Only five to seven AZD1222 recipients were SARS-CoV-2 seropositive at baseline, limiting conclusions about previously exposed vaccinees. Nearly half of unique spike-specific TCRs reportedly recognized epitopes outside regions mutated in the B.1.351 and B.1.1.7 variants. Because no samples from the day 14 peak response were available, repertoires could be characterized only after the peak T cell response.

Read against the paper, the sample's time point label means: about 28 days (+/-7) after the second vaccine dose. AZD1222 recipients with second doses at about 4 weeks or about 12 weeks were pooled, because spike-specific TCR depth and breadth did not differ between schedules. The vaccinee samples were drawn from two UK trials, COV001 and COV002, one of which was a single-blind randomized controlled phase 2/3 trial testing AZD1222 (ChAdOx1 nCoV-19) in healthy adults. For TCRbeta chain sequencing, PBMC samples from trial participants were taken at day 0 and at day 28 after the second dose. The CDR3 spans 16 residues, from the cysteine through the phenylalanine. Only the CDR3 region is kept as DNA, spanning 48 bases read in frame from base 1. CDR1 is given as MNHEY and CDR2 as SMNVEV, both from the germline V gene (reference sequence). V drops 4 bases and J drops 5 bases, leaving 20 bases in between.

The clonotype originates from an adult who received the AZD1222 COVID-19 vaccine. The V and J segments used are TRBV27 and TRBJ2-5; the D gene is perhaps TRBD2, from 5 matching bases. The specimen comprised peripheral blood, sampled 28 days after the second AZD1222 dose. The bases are TGTGCCAGCAGTTCCACACCGGGAACCCACATGGAGACCCAGTACTTC. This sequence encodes CASSSTPGTHMETQYF.